A selection of T cell receptor beta chains follows, all from one sample in a study of T cell repertoires in cytomegalovirus infection. Antigen specificity for these receptors is unknown. TCRdb called the reads again in MiXCR, with one record for every CDR3 protein. The sample holds approximately 910,000 distinct CDR3 sequences, about 33% seen once. This material consisted of cultured CD8+ T cells from PBMCs, taken from culture after CMV antigen stimulation. The receptor set was obtained from a human donor in good health (CMV status not recorded). Some clones in this sample may be carry-over from other donors' samples. Both conserved end residues are part of each CDR3. The D gene is left open where the match is weak. Clone size is given for some rows only: seen once, a few or many times, or a class if the clone is expanded.

J gene: TRBJ1-5
clone size: NA
V gene: TRBV5-4
D gene: NA
CDR3 protein: CASSSEDNQPQHF
CDR3 DNA: TGTGCCAGCAGCTCGGAGGACAATCAGCCCCAGCATTTT

J gene: TRBJ2-2
clone size: many
V gene: TRBV4-1
D gene: NA
CDR3 protein: CASSQGQGVPTGELFF
CDR3 DNA: TGCGCCAGCAGCCAAGGCCAAGGGGTCCCAACCGGGGAGCTGTTTTTT

J gene: TRBJ2-3
clone size: NA
V gene: TRBV7-9
D gene: TRBD2
CDR3 protein: CASSLVGGGITDTQYF
CDR3 DNA: TGTGCCAGCAGCTTAGTCGGCGGGGGGATAACAGATACGCAGTATTTT

J gene: TRBJ1-5
clone size: few
V gene: TRBV19
D gene: NA
CDR3 protein: CASSSLGGESNQPQHF
CDR3 DNA: TGTGCCAGTTCTTCCCTTGGTGGGGAGAGCAATCAGCCCCAGCATTTT

J gene: TRBJ1-1
clone size: few
V gene: TRBV29-1
D gene: NA
CDR3 protein: CTLRLSEAFF
CDR3 DNA: TGCACCCTAAGGCTCAGTGAAGCTTTCTTT

J gene: TRBJ1-2
clone size: many
V gene: TRBV12-3/TRBV12-4
D gene: NA
CDR3 protein: CASSLIGGGAAGYTF
CDR3 DNA: TGTGCCAGCAGTCTCATTGGAGGAGGGGCTGCTGGCTACACCTTC

J gene: TRBJ2-1
clone size: few
V gene: TRBV7-9
D gene: NA
CDR3 protein: CASPLGGRMNEQFF
CDR3 DNA: TGTGCCAGCCCTCTGGGGGGGCGGATGAATGAGCAGTTCTTC

J gene: TRBJ1-1
clone size: NA
V gene: TRBV27
D gene: NA
CDR3 protein: CASSLSTGTYTEAFF
CDR3 DNA: TGTGCCAGCAGTTTGTCGACGGGGACTTACACTGAAGCTTTCTTT

J gene: TRBJ2-1
clone size: many
V gene: TRBV7-2
D gene: TRBD2
CDR3 protein: CASSTPSGYSYNEQFF
CDR3 DNA: TGTGCCAGCAGCACCCCTAGCGGGTACTCCTACAATGAGCAGTTCTTC

J gene: TRBJ2-3
clone size: NA
V gene: TRBV6-5
D gene: TRBD2
CDR3 protein: CASGPTSARDTQYF
CDR3 DNA: TGTGCCAGCGGCCCGACTAGCGCCAGGGATACGCAGTATTTT

J gene: TRBJ1-2
clone size: NA
V gene: TRBV6-8
D gene: TRBD1
CDR3 protein: CASSYSDRALLYGYTF
CDR3 DNA: TGTGCCAGCAGTTACTCCGACAGGGCGCTTCTGTATGGCTACACCTTC

J gene: TRBJ2-7
clone size: many
V gene: TRBV12-5
D gene: NA
CDR3 protein: CASGLVGLAVMEEQYF
CDR3 DNA: TGTGCTAGTGGTTTGGTAGGGTTAGCGGTGATGGAAGAGCAGTACTTC

J gene: TRBJ2-5
clone size: NA
V gene: TRBV2
D gene: NA
CDR3 protein: CARGGDIGETQYF
CDR3 DNA: TGTGCCAGGGGCGGGGACATTGGAGAGACCCAGTACTTC

J gene: TRBJ2-1
clone size: NA
V gene: TRBV5-1
D gene: NA
CDR3 protein: CASKEAETDEQFF
CDR3 DNA: TGCGCCAGCAAGGAGGCAGAAACGGATGAGCAGTTCTTC

J gene: TRBJ2-7
clone size: few
V gene: TRBV3-1
D gene: NA
CDR3 protein: CASSQGQTGVYEQYF
CDR3 DNA: TGTGCCAGCAGCCAAGGGCAAACGGGGGTCTACGAGCAGTACTTC

J gene: TRBJ2-2
clone size: NA
V gene: TRBV10-3
D gene: TRBD1
CDR3 protein: CAISESGTGRELFF
CDR3 DNA: TGTGCCATCAGTGAGTCGGGGACAGGCAGGGAGCTGTTTTTT

J gene: TRBJ1-5
clone size: few
V gene: TRBV2
D gene: NA
CDR3 protein: CASSGGVGNQPQHF
CDR3 DNA: TGTGCCAGCAGTGGAGGGGTTGGCAATCAGCCCCAGCATTTT

J gene: TRBJ2-2
clone size: few
V gene: TRBV6-5
D gene: TRBD2
CDR3 protein: CASSYSTVGLAGATGELFF
CDR3 DNA: TGTGCCAGCAGTTACTCGACCGTCGGACTAGCGGGAGCCACCGGGGAGCTGTTTTTT

J gene: TRBJ1-4
clone size: few
V gene: TRBV6-6
D gene: TRBD1
CDR3 protein: CASSYSAGGVEKLFF
CDR3 DNA: TGTGCCAGCAGTTACTCTGCAGGGGGCGTTGAAAAACTGTTTTTT

J gene: TRBJ1-2
clone size: NA
V gene: TRBV4-3
D gene: NA
CDR3 protein: CASSQDIGQTYGYTF
CDR3 DNA: TGCGCCAGCAGCCAAGACATAGGGCAGACCTATGGCTACACCTTC

J gene: TRBJ2-3
clone size: NA
V gene: TRBV10-3
D gene: TRBD1
CDR3 protein: CAIDGTGDEDTQYF
CDR3 DNA: TGTGCCATCGATGGGACAGGGGATGAAGATACGCAGTATTTT

J gene: TRBJ2-2
clone size: few
V gene: TRBV6-2/TRBV6-3
D gene: NA
CDR3 protein: CASRRAAHGNTGELFF
CDR3 DNA: TGTGCCAGCAGACGGGCAGCCCACGGGAACACCGGGGAGCTGTTTTTT

J gene: TRBJ2-3
clone size: few
V gene: TRBV6-5
D gene: TRBD2
CDR3 protein: CASSYWPSGGTSTDTQYF
CDR3 DNA: TGTGCCAGCAGTTACTGGCCTAGCGGGGGCACTAGCACAGATACGCAGTATTTT

J gene: TRBJ2-2
clone size: NA
V gene: TRBV6-2/TRBV6-3
D gene: NA
CDR3 protein: CASSLPWDTGELFF
CDR3 DNA: TGTGCCAGCAGTTTGCCTTGGGACACCGGGGAGCTGTTTTTT

J gene: TRBJ2-3
clone size: NA
V gene: TRBV6-5
D gene: TRBD1
CDR3 protein: CATSPPRTGFLDTQYF
CDR3 DNA: TGTGCCACTTCACCGCCAAGGACAGGGTTTCTGGATACGCAGTATTTT

J gene: TRBJ1-6
clone size: many
V gene: TRBV12-3/TRBV12-4
D gene: TRBD1
CDR3 protein: CASSFAGQRLNSPLHF
CDR3 DNA: TGTGCCAGCAGTTTTGCGGGACAGCGTCTTAATTCACCCCTCCACTTT

J gene: TRBJ2-1
clone size: few
V gene: TRBV27
D gene: TRBD1
CDR3 protein: CASSSTGFFYNEQFF
CDR3 DNA: TGTGCCAGCAGTTCGACAGGGTTCTTCTACAATGAGCAGTTCTTC

J gene: TRBJ1-1
clone size: few
V gene: TRBV23-1
D gene: NA
CDR3 protein: CASSQLGPKVTEAFF
CDR3 DNA: TGCGCCAGCAGTCAATTGGGTCCAAAGGTCACTGAAGCTTTCTTT

J gene: TRBJ1-5
clone size: NA
V gene: TRBV29-1
D gene: NA
CDR3 protein: CSVSTGYNQPQHF
CDR3 DNA: TGCAGCGTTTCCACAGGGTACAATCAGCCCCAGCATTTT

J gene: TRBJ2-1
clone size: few
V gene: TRBV6-1
D gene: TRBD2
CDR3 protein: CASSPWRGGKNEQFF
CDR3 DNA: TGTGCCAGCAGTCCCTGGCGGGGGGGCAAGAATGAGCAGTTCTTC

J gene: TRBJ2-2
clone size: many
V gene: TRBV7-2
D gene: NA
CDR3 protein: CASSIGPLGGPNGELFF
CDR3 DNA: TGTGCCAGCAGCATCGGTCCCCTCGGGGGGCCTAATGGGGAGCTGTTTTTT

J gene: TRBJ1-2
clone size: NA
V gene: TRBV29-1
D gene: TRBD1
CDR3 protein: CSVGERTDRRGYTF
CDR3 DNA: TGCAGCGTTGGGGAAAGGACGGACAGGCGGGGCTACACCTTC

J gene: TRBJ2-7
clone size: NA
V gene: TRBV20-1
D gene: TRBD2
CDR3 protein: CSARDAGVLAGPYEQYF
CDR3 DNA: TGCAGTGCTAGAGATGCGGGGGTTCTAGCGGGGCCCTACGAGCAGTACTTC

J gene: TRBJ2-1
clone size: NA
V gene: TRBV6-5
D gene: TRBD2
CDR3 protein: CASSYSTSGGFFF
CDR3 DNA: TGTGCCAGCAGTTACTCGACTAGCGGGGGGTTCTTCTTC

J gene: TRBJ1-1
clone size: many
V gene: TRBV19
D gene: NA
CDR3 protein: CASTRPAATEAFF
CDR3 DNA: TGTGCCAGTACCCGCCCCGCGGCCACTGAAGCTTTCTTT

J gene: TRBJ2-5
clone size: few
V gene: TRBV10-3
D gene: NA
CDR3 protein: CAISETREETQYF
CDR3 DNA: TGTGCCATCAGTGAGACTAGGGAAGAGACCCAGTACTTC

J gene: TRBJ2-1
clone size: few
V gene: TRBV19
D gene: TRBD2
CDR3 protein: CASTIGPAGYNEQFF
CDR3 DNA: TGTGCCAGTACCATCGGCCCAGCGGGGTACAATGAGCAGTTCTTC

J gene: TRBJ1-1
clone size: few
V gene: TRBV7-6
D gene: NA
CDR3 protein: CASSYSKGVLNTEAFF
CDR3 DNA: TGTGCCAGCAGCTACAGCAAAGGGGTGCTGAACACTGAAGCTTTCTTT

J gene: TRBJ2-1
clone size: few
V gene: TRBV6-2/TRBV6-3
D gene: NA
CDR3 protein: CASSYPPFDNEQFF
CDR3 DNA: TGTGCCAGCAGTTACCCCCCCTTTGACAATGAGCAGTTCTTC

J gene: TRBJ1-5
clone size: NA
V gene: TRBV7-9
D gene: NA
CDR3 protein: CASSLTGPGNQPQHF
CDR3 DNA: TGTGCCAGCAGCTTGACAGGTCCCGGCAATCAGCCCCAGCATTTT

J gene: TRBJ1-1
clone size: many
V gene: TRBV12-3/TRBV12-4
D gene: TRBD1
CDR3 protein: CASSPAGGARNTEAFF
CDR3 DNA: TGTGCCAGCAGCCCCGCAGGGGGGGCTAGGAACACTGAAGCTTTCTTT

J gene: TRBJ1-1
clone size: many
V gene: TRBV12-3/TRBV12-4
D gene: NA
CDR3 protein: CASSFRQGLEAFF
CDR3 DNA: TGTGCCAGCAGTTTTAGGCAGGGACTAGAAGCTTTCTTT

J gene: TRBJ1-4
clone size: NA
V gene: TRBV12-3/TRBV12-4
D gene: NA
CDR3 protein: CASSFKTQTNEKLFF
CDR3 DNA: TGTGCCAGCAGTTTTAAAACCCAAACTAATGAAAAACTGTTTTTT

J gene: TRBJ1-1
clone size: NA
V gene: TRBV28
D gene: NA
CDR3 protein: CASGGASTRRNTEAFF
CDR3 DNA: TGTGCCAGCGGGGGGGCGTCAACCCGGAGGAACACTGAAGCTTTCTTT